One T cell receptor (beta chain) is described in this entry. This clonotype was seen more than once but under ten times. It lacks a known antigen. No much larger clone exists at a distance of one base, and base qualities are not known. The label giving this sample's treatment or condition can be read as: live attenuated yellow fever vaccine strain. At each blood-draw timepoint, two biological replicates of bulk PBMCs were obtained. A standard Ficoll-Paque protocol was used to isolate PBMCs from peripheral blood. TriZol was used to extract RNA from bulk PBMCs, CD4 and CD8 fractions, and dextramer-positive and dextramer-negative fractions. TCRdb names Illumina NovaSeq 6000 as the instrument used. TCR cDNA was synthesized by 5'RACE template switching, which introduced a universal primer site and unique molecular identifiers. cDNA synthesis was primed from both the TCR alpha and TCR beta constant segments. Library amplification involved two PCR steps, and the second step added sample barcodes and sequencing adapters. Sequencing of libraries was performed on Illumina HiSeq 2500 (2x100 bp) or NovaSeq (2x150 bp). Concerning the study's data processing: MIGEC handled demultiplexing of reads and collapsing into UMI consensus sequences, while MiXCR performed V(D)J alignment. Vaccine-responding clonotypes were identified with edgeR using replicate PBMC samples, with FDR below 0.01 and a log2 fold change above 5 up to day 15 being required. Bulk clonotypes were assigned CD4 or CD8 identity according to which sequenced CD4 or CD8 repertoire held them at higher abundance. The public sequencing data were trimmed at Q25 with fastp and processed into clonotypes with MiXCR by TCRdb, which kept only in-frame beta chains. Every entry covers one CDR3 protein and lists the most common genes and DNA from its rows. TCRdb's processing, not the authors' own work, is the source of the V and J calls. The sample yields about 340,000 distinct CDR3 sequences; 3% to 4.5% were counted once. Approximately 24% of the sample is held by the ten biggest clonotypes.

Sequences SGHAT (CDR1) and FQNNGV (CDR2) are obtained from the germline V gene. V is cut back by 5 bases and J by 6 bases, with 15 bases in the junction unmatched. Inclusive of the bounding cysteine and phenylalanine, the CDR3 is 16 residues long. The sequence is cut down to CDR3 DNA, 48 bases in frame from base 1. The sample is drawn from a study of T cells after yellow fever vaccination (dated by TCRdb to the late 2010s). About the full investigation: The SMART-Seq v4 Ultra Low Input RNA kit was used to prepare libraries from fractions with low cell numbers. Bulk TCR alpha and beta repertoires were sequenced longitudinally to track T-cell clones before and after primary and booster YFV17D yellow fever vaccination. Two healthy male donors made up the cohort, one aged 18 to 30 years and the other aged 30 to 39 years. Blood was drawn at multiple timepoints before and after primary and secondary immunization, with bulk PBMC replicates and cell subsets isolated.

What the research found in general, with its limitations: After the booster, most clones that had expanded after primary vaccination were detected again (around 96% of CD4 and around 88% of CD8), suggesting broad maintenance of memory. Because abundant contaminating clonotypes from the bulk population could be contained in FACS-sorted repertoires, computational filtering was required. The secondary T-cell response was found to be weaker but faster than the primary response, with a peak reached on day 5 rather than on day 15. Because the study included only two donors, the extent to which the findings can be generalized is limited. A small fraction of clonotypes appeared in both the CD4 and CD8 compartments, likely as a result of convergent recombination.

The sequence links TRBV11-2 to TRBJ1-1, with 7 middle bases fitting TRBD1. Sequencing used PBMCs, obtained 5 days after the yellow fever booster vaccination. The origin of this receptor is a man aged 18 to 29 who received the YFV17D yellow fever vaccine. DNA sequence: TGTGCCAGCAGCCCAAAGGCAGGGGGGGTTGGCGCTGAAGCTTTCTTT. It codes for CASSPKAGGVGAEAFF.